This T cell receptor beta chain emerged from a study of T cells in localized non-small cell lung cancer (dated by TCRdb to the early 2020s). General notes on the study: Comparing tumors with uninvolved tumor-adjacent lungs, the study looked at the T cell repertoires of fewer than 250 patients with early-stage NSCLC. The cohort was made up of 236 treatment-naive NSCLC patients whose localized lung tumors had been resected. NSCLC patients had a mean age of roughly 64 years, and 129 were male and over 85 female.

At diagnosis, tumor, uninvolved tumor-adjacent lung and peripheral blood were collected and then preserved as a mix of FFPE and fresh-frozen material. In the case of this clone: The specificity of this receptor is unknown. Per-base qualities were not stored, and no clone one base away is much larger.

From a lookup of the germline V gene (reference sequence), CDR1 and CDR2 are SSHAT and FNYEAQ. The junction carries 17 bases between V and J, which are trimmed by 7 bases and 7 bases respectively. The CDR3, cysteine through phenylalanine, is 14 amino acids long. Only the CDR3 region is kept as DNA, spanning 42 bases read in frame from base 1. The immunoSEQ Assay was used to sequence TCR beta CDR3 regions from DNA. On the authors' methods: T cell density was computed as TCR beta template counts normalized to usable DNA estimated by amplifying housekeeping genes. The preseqR package was used to estimate richness by extrapolating to 400,000 templates for PBMC samples and to 120,000 templates for tissue samples. Clonality was calculated as one minus Pielou's evenness. To identify tissue-enriched TCRs, differential abundance testing was run on productive amino-acid clonotypes with a minimum total count of 5 and an alpha of 0.1. The Jaccard Index and the Morisita Overlap Index were used to measure repertoire overlap between compartments. TCR beta CDR3s were clustered by GLIPH together with public tetramer-defined viral CDR3s, and at least three viral sequences plus V-gene enrichment were required for viral motifs. TCRdb mirrors the immuneACCESS table, restricted to in-frame sequences. Some clones are absent from its copies; in checked studies, under half trace to an unresolved V gene, and the reason for the others is unknown. V, J and clone size are taken as reported in that table, and D and trimming were inferred from the DNA itself. Within this sample are some 2,000 clones, with about two fifths of them counted one time only. Roughly 40% of the sample rests with the top ten.

Results and caveats for the whole study, not just this receptor: Because multi-region sequencing of the tumors was not done, intratumor heterogeneity could not be ruled out. A median of around 50 of the top 100 tumor clones were detected in paired uninvolved adjacent lung, and approximately 28 of these tumor clones were also found among the top 100 clones of the paired uninvolved adjacent lung. Uninvolved tumor-adjacent lung showed the highest T cell clonality, higher than tumor, which suggests more focused antigenic responses in the uninvolved tumor-adjacent lung. Because the study design was exploratory, TCR variables were selected using unadjusted p-values without false-discovery rate correction. Longer overall survival was associated with higher blood T cell density, whereas shorter survival was associated with higher adjacent-lung clonality.

The chain joins TRBV7-7 to TRBJ2-1, and TRBD1 may be the D gene, going by 6 matching bases. The sequence derives from a male donor older than 55 with stage II lung adenocarcinoma. The sample in question was lung tumor tissue, obtained before any cancer treatment. The DNA is TGTGCCAGCACCCCAAGCACAGGGTTAAATGAGCAGTTCTTC. Its amino acids are CASTPSTGLNEQFF.